Below are 20 T cell receptor beta chains sequenced from a single sample in a study of low-dose radiotherapy and immunotherapy resistance in tumors. As for time point: after trial treatment. The treatment here: LDRT plus nivolumab, ipilimumab, low-dose cyclophosphamide and aspirin (RACIN trial). First-strand cDNA relied on TRAV- and TRBV-specific primers spanning alpha and beta chains. For amplifying TCRs, the PCR ran for 15 to 20 cycles with Phusion, which was used together with a constant-region primer and the adapter on the V primers. TCRdb redid the calling of the reads with MiXCR, one entry per CDR3 protein. The data hold 30,000 to 45,000 distinct CDR3 sequences, with around 20% observed a single time. The sequencing here drew on PBMCs, taken after low-dose radiotherapy plus immunotherapy. The receptor source for this set is a female donor with ovarian cancer.

Sample share makes this clonotype medium-sized. The CDR3: CASTPRSGSWYEQYF. CDR3 nucleotides: TGTGCCAGCACCCCTCGCAGCGGATCGTGGTACGAGCAGTACTTC. The chain links TRBV28 to TRBJ2-7, with a tentative D call TRBD2 (5 bases). The V end was cut by 7 bases, the J end by 4 bases, with 20 bases between. The V gene's germline CDR1 is MDHEN and CDR2 SYDVKM. This CDR3 has 15 residues.

V and J are TRBV5-4 and TRBJ1-1, with 8 positions matching TRBD1. The CDR3 is made up of 17 amino acids. Germline V gives CDR1 SGHNT, CDR2 YYREEE (reference sequence). Trimming removed 2 bases from V and 0 bases from J; junction bases left unmatched: 9. This CDR3 is CASSFLDRARLNTEAFF. The CDR3 DNA reads as TGTGCCAGCAGCTTCCTGGACAGGGCGCGGTTGAACACTGAAGCTTTCTTT.

The sample holds many counts of this clonotype. The V call is TRBV6-6, the J call TRBJ2-7; 11 nucleotides line up with TRBD2. In germline, CDR1 is MNHNY, CDR2 SVGAGI (reference sequence). V lost 4 bases to trimming and J lost 2 bases; unmatched junction nucleotides: 7. The CDR3 covers 16 residues. The chain's CDR3 is CASSSFSGGETYEQYF. The DNA for the CDR3 is TGTGCCAGCAGTTCCTTTAGCGGGGGGGAAACCTACGAGCAGTACTTC.

This clonotype was observed at least ten times. The chain links TRBV14 to TRBJ1-5; D remains ambiguous. The ends were cut back, 4 bases at V and 4 bases at J, with 14 bases in the middle. Germline CDR1 reads SGHDN; CDR2 reads FVKESK. CDR3 size: 15 residues. CDR3 protein: CASSPPFGRNQPQHF. The CDR3 DNA is TGTGCCAGCAGCCCCCCTTTTGGACGAAATCAGCCCCAGCATTTT.

This clonotype was observed many times. J is TRBJ2-1 and V is TRBV7-3; 8 bases are shared with TRBD2. Germline V gene lookup returns CDR1 SGHTA and CDR2 FQGTGA. This CDR3 has 16 amino acids. V was pared by 6 bases and J by 4 bases, with 11 bases of the junction left unmatched. The CDR3 sequence: CASSYTGTSRYNEQFF. The CDR3 DNA follows: TGTGCCAGCAGTTATACCGGGACTAGTAGATACAATGAGCAGTTCTTC. The whole variable domain, filled in from reference TRBV7-3 and TRBJ2-1, reads GAGVSQTPSNKVTEKGKYVELRCDPISGHTALYWYRQSLGQGPEFLIYFQGTGAADDSGLPNDRFFAVRPEGSVSTLKIQRTERGDSAVYLCASSYTGTSRYNEQFFGPGTRLTVL.

This clonotype was recorded many times. This chain joins TRBV6-5 and TRBJ1-5; no clear D. The CDR3 contains 15 residues. Germline V gene data show CDR1 as MNHEY and CDR2 as SVGAGI. Trimming removed 5 bases at V and 4 bases at J, with 15 bases between. In nucleotides, the CDR3 is TGTGCCAGCAGTCCCTCGGTAGGGTCGAATCAGCCCCAGCATTTT. The encoded protein is CASSPSVGSNQPQHF.

The chain links TRBV5-1 to TRBJ2-5; 14 bases are a match to TRBD2. The CDR3 sequence is 15 residues long. Per germline, CDR1 SGHRS and CDR2 YFSETQ. V shed 5 bases, J shed 4 bases, and the junction held 4 bases outside the gene matches. The CDR3 sequence is CASREGLAGGETQYF. CDR3 DNA sequence: TGCGCCAGCAGGGAAGGACTAGCGGGAGGAGAGACCCAGTACTTC.

This clonotype was seen ten or more times. The chain links TRBV19 to TRBJ1-2, with 7 bases fitting TRBD1. Looked up from germline, CDR1 is LNHDA and CDR2 is SQIVND (reference sequence). Trimming cost V 2 bases and J 4 bases; bases outside gene matches: 10. This CDR3 is built from 16 residues. This chain's CDR3 is CASSIITGTDSYGYTF. In DNA, the CDR3 is TGTGCCAGTAGTATAATCACCGGGACAGACAGCTATGGCTACACCTTC. Using reference TRBV19 and TRBJ1-2 for the parts outside the CDR3, the full variable domain is DGGITQSPKYLFRKEGQNVTLSCEQNLNHDAMYWYRQDPGQGLRLIYYSQIVNDFQKGDIAEGYSVSREKKESFPLTVTSAQKNPTAFYLCASSIITGTDSYGYTFGSGTRLTVV.

This clonotype was seen many times. V usage is TRBV11-2 and J usage is TRBJ2-5; TRBD2 agrees at 8 bases. This CDR3 comprises 17 residues. Germline assignment: CDR1 SGHAT and CDR2 FQNNGV. The V segment lost 1 base and the J segment 4 bases; nucleotides outside the gene matches: 11. CDR3 bases: TGTGCCAGCAGCTTAGCAGCCCGGGGGGGCGAGGCAGAGACCCAGTACTTC. Translation: CASSLAARGGEAETQYF.

This clonotype was observed many times. This sequence joins TRBV29-1 and TRBJ2-2, with 7 bases that match TRBD1. This CDR3 is 12 amino acids long. In germline, CDR1 is SQVTM, CDR2 ANQGSEA. Unmatched junction bases numbered 2, after V lost 5 bases and J lost 5 bases. The CDR3 DNA is TGCAGCGTTCCACAGGGGACCGGGGAGCTGTTTTTT. Its protein is CSVPQGTGELFF.

This clonotype was found many times. This chain uses TRBV28 with TRBJ2-1; D is possibly TRBD2 (6 bases). The CDR3 contains 16 residues. CDR1 and CDR2 from the germline V gene are MDHEN and SYDVKM. V gave up 2 bases and J gave up 4 bases, with 15 bases separating them. Here the CDR3 reads CASSLEGLPTYNEQFF. The CDR3 DNA reads as TGTGCCAGCAGTTTAGAAGGACTACCCACATACAATGAGCAGTTCTTC.

Many counts were recorded for this clonotype. The chain combines TRBV29-1 with TRBJ1-1; unclear D gene. Germline V gene lookup returns CDR1 SQVTM and CDR2 ANQGSEA. V gave up 1 base and J gave up 1 base, with 10 bases separating them. This CDR3 is built from 14 residues. CDR3 loop: CSVEGSTPNTEAFF. The CDR3 region has the DNA TGCAGCGTTGAAGGTAGCACGCCGAACACTGAAGCTTTCTTT.

Points on this clonotype: A far more abundant clone sits one base away, making this likely a read error. J is TRBJ2-1 and V is TRBV13; TRBD1 agrees at 8 bases. Germline-derived CDR1 and CDR2 are PRHDT and FYEKMQ (reference sequence). The CDR3 sequence is 15 residues long. CDR3 region: CVSSLVSQGAREQFF. The DNA for the CDR3 is TGTGTCAGCAGCTTGGTGTCGCAGGGGGCACGGGAGCAGTTCTTC.

This clonotype was picked up many times. The rearrangement joins TRBV20-1 to TRBJ2-1, with 11 bases that match TRBD2. The germline V gene has CDR1 DFQATT and CDR2 SNEGSKA (reference sequence). The V gene end was trimmed by 0 bases and the J gene end by 1 base; junction bases not matched to a gene: 11. This CDR3 has 19 amino acids. The chain's CDR3 is CSAREPRASGRMSYNEQFF. The CDR3 nucleotides are TGCAGTGCTAGAGAGCCGCGAGCTAGCGGGAGGATGTCCTACAATGAGCAGTTCTTC.

The gene calls are TRBV5-1 and TRBJ2-7, with TRBD1 identical over 8 bases. The J segment lost 2 bases and the V segment lost 0 bases, leaving 1 base of the junction unmatched. In germline, CDR1 is SGHRS, CDR2 YFSETQ. CDR3 size: 14 residues. In DNA form, the CDR3 reads TGCGCCAGCAGCTTGGTGGGACAGGCCTACGAGCAGTACTTC. Translation: CASSLVGQAYEQYF.

This clonotype has ten or more counts. The chain has TRBV7-2 and TRBJ2-1; D perhaps matches TRBD2 (6 bases). The CDR3 is 16 amino acids. Germline lookup yields CDR1 SGHTA and CDR2 FQGNSA. Deletions cut 6 bases from V and 7 bases from J, with 22 bases between. Here the CDR3 reads CASRFPGLAPENEQFF. The CDR3 DNA follows: TGTGCCAGCAGGTTTCCGGGACTGGCTCCTGAGAATGAGCAGTTCTTC. The variable domain in full, with the rest retrieved from reference TRBV7-2 and TRBJ2-1, is GAGVSQSPSNKVTEKGKDVELRCDPISGHTALYWYRQSLGQGLEFLIYFQGNSAPDKSGLPSDRFSAERTGGSVSTLTIQRTQQEDSAVYLCASRFPGLAPENEQFFGPGTRLTVL.

At least ten counts were recorded for this clonotype. The V call is TRBV27, the J call TRBJ2-1; TRBD1 or TRBD2 may be the D gene (6 bases each). The CDR3 sequence is 13 residues long. The V gene's germline CDR1 is MNHEY and CDR2 SMNVEV (reference sequence). Trimming stripped 7 bases from V and 5 bases from J, with 12 bases between. The CDR3 DNA is TGTGCCAGCATGGGGGGCCCCAACAATGAGCAGTTCTTC. This translates into CASMGGPNNEQFF.

This chain uses TRBV20-1 with TRBJ2-7, with TRBD2 identical over 8 bases. The CDR3 contains 14 residues. Trimming took 5 bases from V and 6 from J; bases not matched to a gene: 12. CDR1 and CDR2 (germline): DFQATT, SNEGSKA (reference sequence). The DNA for the CDR3 is TGCAGTGCTCTGGATGACCGGGGGGGCCGCGAGCAGTACTTC. The encoded protein is CSALDDRGGREQYF.

This clonotype was seen at least ten times. CDR3 residues: CASLLRDRGSAEAFF. DNA of the CDR3: TGTGCCAGTTTACTCCGGGACAGGGGGTCGGCTGAAGCTTTCTTT. The rearrangement joins TRBV28 to TRBJ1-1; 11 bases map to TRBD1. Germline V CDR1 and CDR2: MDHEN, SYDVKM. The CDR3 runs to 15 residues. The V gene end was trimmed by 9 bases and the J gene end by 6 bases; junction bases not matched to a gene: 12.

Note on this clonotype: Since a far larger clone is one base different, this is likely a read error. The rearrangement links TRBV1 to TRBJ2-1; the table's TRBD2 call for D was not verified on the DNA. TRBV1 is recorded as a pseudogene. The CDR3 runs to 17 residues. CDR3 region: CASSRRLAGGRYNEQFF. CDR3 in DNA: TGCGCCAGCAGCCGGAGACTAGCGGGGGGGCGCTACAATGAGCAGTTCTTC.